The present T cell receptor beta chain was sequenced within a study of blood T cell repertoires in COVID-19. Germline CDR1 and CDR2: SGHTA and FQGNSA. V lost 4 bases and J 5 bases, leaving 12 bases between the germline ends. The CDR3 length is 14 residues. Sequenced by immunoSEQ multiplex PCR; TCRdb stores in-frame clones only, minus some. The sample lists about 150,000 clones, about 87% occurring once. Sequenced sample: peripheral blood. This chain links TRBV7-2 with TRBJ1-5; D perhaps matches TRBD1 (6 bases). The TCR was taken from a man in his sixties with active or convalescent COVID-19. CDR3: CASSSQGSYQPQHF. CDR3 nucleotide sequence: TGTGCCAGCAGCTCACAGGGATCGTATCAGCCCCAGCATTTT.